This note documents a single TCR beta chain sequence. The antigen is unknown. This entry belongs to a study of cytomegalovirus exposure and HLA in healthy donors. General study points: Some TCR beta chains (164 of them) were listed as cytomegalovirus-associated.

There are 14 residues in the CDR3. Germline assignment: CDR1 MDHEN and CDR2 SYDVKM. Trimming pared 2 bases from V and 1 base from J, leaving 9 bases between. TCRdb keeps only in-frame clones here, not all; method: immunoSEQ multiplex PCR. The sample shows around 52,000 clones, roughly 85% of them seen only once. Sequencing used PBMCs. The chain has TRBV28 and TRBJ2-7; weak D call: TRBD2 (6 bases). This TCR was recovered from a woman younger than 45 in good health and CMV-seronegative. DNA for the CDR3: TGTGCCAGCAGTTTAGGGGGGTGGTCCTACGAGCAGTACTTC. Amino acid sequence: CASSLGGWSYEQYF. Variable domain in full (rest from reference TRBV28 and TRBJ2-7): DVKVTQSSRYLVKRTGEKVFLECVQDMDHENMFWYRQDPGLGLRLIYFSYDVKMKEKGDIPEGYSVSREKKERFSLILESASTNQTSMYLCASSLGGWSYEQYFGPGTRLTVT.